These 23 T cell receptor beta chains share one sample of origin, sequenced in a study of shared clonotypes between healthy human individuals. Sequencing used immunoSEQ multiplex PCR; TCRdb keeps in-frame clones, though not all of them. This sample has about 490,000 clones, with around 80% found just once. What was sequenced was PBMCs. These receptors all come from a woman in her thirties or forties in good health. Some clones in this sample may be carry-over from other donors' samples.

This chain links TRBV4-3 with TRBJ1-4; TRBD1 matches at 7 bases. CDR1 and CDR2 from the germline V gene are LGHNA and YSLEER. V shed 0 bases, J shed 7 bases, and the junction held 8 bases outside the gene matches. This CDR3 spans 16 amino acids. DNA of the CDR3: TGCGCCAGCAGCCAAGAAGGGGGCGGTTCTGGTGAAAAACTGTTTTTT. It encodes CASSQEGGGSGEKLFF.

This chain links TRBV5-1 with TRBJ2-3, with a possible D match to TRBD1 (6 bases). The germline V and J ends were trimmed by 4 bases and 4 bases, with 13 bases remaining between them. The CDR3 totals 14 residues. Germline values: CDR1 SGHRS, CDR2 YFSETQ. The CDR3 sequence: CASSPPQGADTQYF. DNA for the CDR3: TGCGCCAGCAGCCCTCCACAGGGCGCAGATACGCAGTATTTT.

This clone was detected a few times. This rearrangement joins TRBV6-1 to TRBJ1-6, with no clear D. V dropped 7 bases and J dropped 10 bases, with 14 bases sitting between them. This CDR3 has 13 residues. Germline CDR1 reads MNHNS; CDR2 reads SASEGT. For the CDR3, the DNA is TGTGCCAGCACCCCGTCCTTAGAGTCACCCCTCCACTTT. The encoded protein is CASTPSLESPLHF.

For this clone: One end of the junction fails to match germline, which may point to a read error. V usage is TRBV11-2 and J usage is TRBJ1-6; D perhaps matches TRBD1 (5 bases). The CDR3 extends over 16 amino acids. In germline, CDR1 is SGHAT, CDR2 FQNNGV. In DNA, the CDR3 is TGTGCCAGCAGCTTCGAGCAGGGCCTCCCTAATTCACCCCTCTACTTT. This translates into CASSFEQGLPNSPLYF.

The chain carries TRBV7-9 and TRBJ2-5, with TRBD1 matching over 8 bases. Germline values: CDR1 SEHNR, CDR2 FQNEAQ (reference sequence). This CDR3 has 15 amino acids. The ends lost 2 bases at V and 5 bases at J; junction bases unmatched: 7. CDR3 region: CASSLQGASGETQYF. The CDR3 DNA is TGTGCCAGCAGCTTACAGGGGGCCAGCGGGGAGACCCAGTACTTC.

The chain joins TRBV2 to TRBJ2-7; a possible D gene is TRBD1 (5 bases). Germline CDR1 is SNHLY and CDR2 is FYNNEI. The CDR3 is 15 amino acids. V lost 6 bases and J 4 bases, leaving 19 bases between the germline ends. This CDR3 is CASSALDIPRYEQYF. DNA for the CDR3: TGTGCCAGCAGCGCCTTGGACATTCCGAGGTACGAGCAGTACTTC.

V gene TRBV5-1 combines with J gene TRBJ2-1; D gene ambiguous. V lost 0 bases and J 7 bases, leaving 8 bases between the germline ends. The CDR3 contains 13 residues. Germline CDR1 reads SGHRS; CDR2 reads YFSETQ. CDR3 DNA: TGCGCCAGCAGCTTGGGAGTGTGGAATGAGCAGTTCTTC. Protein: CASSLGVWNEQFF.

The chain is built from TRBV4-1 and TRBJ1-5, with D possibly TRBD1 on 5 matching bases. The CDR3 totals 14 residues. The V end was cut by 2 bases, the J end by 7 bases, with 12 bases between. Germline assignment: CDR1 MGHRA and CDR2 YSYEKL. CDR3 DNA: TGCGCCAGCAGCCAACCTCGACGGGGGCAGCCCCAGCATTTT. It is translated as CASSQPRRGQPQHF.

This chain uses TRBV30 with TRBJ1-5; D gene unclear. Germline loops: CDR1 GTSNPN, CDR2 SVGIG (reference sequence). The CDR3 runs 16 residues. Trimming took 0 bases from V and 3 from J, leaving 15 bases between them. DNA for the CDR3: TGTGCCTGGAGTGTACGGGGAGGGCAGATCAATCAGCCCCAGCATTTT. This gives the protein CAWSVRGGQINQPQHF.

The table lists this clone with a count of one. V usage is TRBV7-8 and J usage is TRBJ2-7; the match to TRBD1 covers 7 bases. The germline CDR1 and CDR2 sequences are SGHVS and FQNEAQ. Germline trimming cut 3 bases from V and 3 bases from J; bases unmatched to any gene: 11. This CDR3 has 16 residues. The CDR3 reads CASSFRDSPVLYEQYF. The CDR3, as DNA: TGTGCCAGCAGCTTTAGGGACAGCCCGGTCCTCTACGAGCAGTACTTC.

The CDR3 loop is CASSLAARSTDTQYF. Written as DNA, the CDR3 is TGTGCCAGCAGCTTGGCCGCGAGGAGCACAGATACGCAGTATTTT. The gene calls are TRBV5-4 and TRBJ2-3, with unresolved D. Germline V lookup: CDR1 SGHNT, CDR2 YYREEE (reference sequence). The CDR3 has 15 amino acids. The V and J ends lost 0 bases and 0 bases respectively, with 8 bases between them.

Details on this clone: A much larger clone is a single base away; this may be a read error. The J gene is TRBJ2-5, the V gene TRBV10-2, with D hard to call. This CDR3 has 13 residues. Germline V gene sequence: CDR1 WSHSY, CDR2 SAAADI. The CDR3 region is CASSEVHQEAQYF. The CDR3, as DNA: TGCGCCAGCAGTGAGGTCCATCAAGAGGCCCAGTACTTC.

This clone was detected a few times. The chain is built from TRBV11-3 and TRBJ2-7; D call uncertain. This CDR3 spans 14 amino acids. V lost 5 bases to trimming and J lost 2 bases, with 13 bases between them. Germline-derived CDR1 and CDR2 are SGHNT and YENEEA. CDR3 region: CASSHGPETYEQYF. In DNA, the CDR3 is TGTGCCAGCAGCCACGGGCCGGAAACCTACGAGCAGTACTTC.

The genes are TRBV7-2 and TRBJ2-2; D is perhaps TRBD1 (5 bases). Trimming removed 0 bases from V and 0 bases from J, with 8 bases in between. CDR1 is SGHTA, CDR2 FQGNSA, per germline. This CDR3 region has 16 residues. Here the CDR3 reads CASSLASRANTGELFF. CDR3 DNA: TGTGCCAGCAGCTTAGCGTCCAGGGCGAACACCGGGGAGCTGTTTTTT.

The rearrangement links TRBV2 to TRBJ2-7; 8 positions agree with TRBD2. The CDR3 is 12 amino acids. V lost 4 bases, J lost 7 bases, and 3 bases stayed unmatched. CDR1 is SNHLY and CDR2 is FYNNEI in the germline V gene. The CDR3 DNA is TGTGCCAGCAGTGTACTAGCGGTTGAGCAGTACTTC. It encodes CASSVLAVEQYF. The whole variable domain, remainder taken from reference TRBV2 and TRBJ2-7, is EPEVTQTPSHQVTQMGQEVILRCVPISNHLYFYWYRQILGQKVEFLVSFYNNEISEKSEIFDDQFSVERPDGSNFTLKIRSTKLEDSAMYFCASSVLAVEQYFGPGTRLTVT.

A single count supports this clone. This chain uses TRBV7-9 with TRBJ1-3; D ambiguous. The CDR3 totals 13 residues. Germline V gene data show CDR1 as SEHNR and CDR2 as FQNEAQ (reference sequence). Trimming cost V 5 bases and J 0 bases, with 5 bases left between them. CDR3 in amino acids: CASSRLSGNTIYF. In DNA, the CDR3 is TGTGCCAGCAGCCGGCTCTCTGGAAACACCATATATTTT.

Remarks on this clone: Germline and junction disagree at one end, which may indicate a read error. V gene TRBV27 combines with J gene TRBJ1-1; 10 bases are shared with TRBD1. This CDR3 spans 15 amino acids. Germline V gives CDR1 MNHEY, CDR2 SMNVEV (reference sequence). The CDR3 reads CASRILDRGQSVASF. The CDR3 coding sequence is TGTGCCAGCAGGATACTTGACAGGGGGCAATCTGTAGCTTCCTTT.

This sequence joins TRBV4-2 and TRBJ2-5, with TRBD2 as a possible D gene (5 bases). V lost 3 bases to trimming and J lost 9 bases, with 11 bases between them. CDR1 and CDR2 from the germline V gene are LGHNA and YNFKEQ. This CDR3 contains 12 residues. In nucleotides, the CDR3 is TGTGCCAGCAGCCAGAGTGCCGGGGCCCAGTACTTC. Its translation: CASSQSAGAQYF.

The chain employs TRBV25-1 and TRBJ1-5; 9 nucleotides line up with TRBD1. In germline, CDR1 is MGHDK, CDR2 SYGVNS. The CDR3 contains 15 residues. V lost 4 bases, J lost 5 bases, and 6 bases stayed unmatched. The CDR3 loop reads CASSAPGQGHQPQHF. CDR3 DNA: TGTGCCAGCAGTGCACCGGGACAGGGTCATCAGCCCCAGCATTTT.

The chain uses TRBV7-6 and TRBJ2-7, with D possibly being TRBD2 (5 bases). CDR3 length equals 13 residues. V lost 8 bases and J 6 bases, leaving 17 bases between the germline ends. Germline CDR1 and CDR2: SGHVS and FNYEAQ. The CDR3 nucleotides read TGTGCCAGCCGCAGTCTGGCGGGTCGCGAGCAGTACTTC. It yields the protein CASRSLAGREQYF.

Comments on this clone: At one of its ends the junction is not consistent with the germline gene, which may arise from a read error. The chain links TRBV5-6 to TRBJ2-5; perhaps D is TRBD1 or TRBD2 (5 bases each). The CDR3 covers 13 residues. Germline V gene lookup returns CDR1 SGHDT and CDR2 YYEEEE. The CDR3: CASSLRDQETPYF. The CDR3 DNA reads as TGTGCCAGCAGCTTGCGGGACCAAGAGACCCCGTACTTC.

To note about this clone: The CDR3 carries no conserved terminal phenylalanine or tryptophan, so it likely arises from a read error. The V gene is TRBV7-9, the J gene TRBJ1-1; perhaps TRBD1 as D (6 bases). The length of the CDR3 is 13 residues. Trimming shortened V by 4 bases and J by 5 bases, and 11 bases separated the two germline ends. Germline CDR1 is SEHNR and CDR2 is FQNEAQ (reference sequence). CDR3 in DNA: TGTGCCAGCAGCTCCAGGGGAAATACTGAAGCTTTCCTT. It translates to CASSSRGNTEAFL.

This chain links TRBV5-1 with TRBJ2-1; 12 bases are shared with TRBD2. Germline loops: CDR1 SGHRS, CDR2 YFSETQ. The CDR3 loop spans 22 amino acids. Trimming removed 4 bases from V and 1 base from J; junction bases left unmatched: 21. In DNA, the CDR3 is TGCGCCAGCAGCCGGAATCTAGCGGGAGGGAGTCTTTTCCTCGGTTCCTACAATGAGCAGTTCTTC. Encoded protein: CASSRNLAGGSLFLGSYNEQFF.